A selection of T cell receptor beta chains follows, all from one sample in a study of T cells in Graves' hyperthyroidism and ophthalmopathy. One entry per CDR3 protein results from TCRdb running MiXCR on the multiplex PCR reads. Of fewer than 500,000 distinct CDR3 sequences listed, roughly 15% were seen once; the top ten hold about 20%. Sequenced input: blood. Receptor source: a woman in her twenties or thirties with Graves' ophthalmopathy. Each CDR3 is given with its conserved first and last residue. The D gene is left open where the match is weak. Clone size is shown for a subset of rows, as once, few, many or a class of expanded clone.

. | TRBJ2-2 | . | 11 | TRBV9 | TGTGCCAGCAGCGATCCCGGGGAGCTGTTTTTT | CASSDPGELFF
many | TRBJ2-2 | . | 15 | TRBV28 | TGTGCCAGCAGTTCCCCAAGCTTGAACACCGGGGAGCTGTTTTTT | CASSSPSLNTGELFF
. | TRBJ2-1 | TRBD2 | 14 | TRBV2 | TGTGCCAGCAGCGGCCCAAGCGGGGGGGCCATGGCGTTCTTC | CASSGPSGGAMAFF
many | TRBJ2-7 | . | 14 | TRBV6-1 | TGTGCCAGCAGTGAAGTAGGGGCCCCTTTAGGGCAGTACTTC | CASSEVGAPLGQYF
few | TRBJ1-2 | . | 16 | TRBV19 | TGTGCCAGTAGTGTCCGGGAGCCCATGGGGCTCTATGGCTACACCTTC | CASSVREPMGLYGYTF
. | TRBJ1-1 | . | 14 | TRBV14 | TGTGCCAGCAGCCAGAAGTGGGGGGGAACTGAAGCTTTCTTT | CASSQKWGGTEAFF
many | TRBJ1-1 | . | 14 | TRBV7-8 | TGTGCCAGCAGCTTAGCCCGGGGGTTTGAGGAAGCTTTCTTT | CASSLARGFEEAFF
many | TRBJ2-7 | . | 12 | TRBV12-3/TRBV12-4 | TGTGCCAGCAGTTTAGGGGGTAGCGAGCAGTACTTC | CASSLGGSEQYF
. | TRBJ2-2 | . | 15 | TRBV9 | TGTGCCAGCAGCGTAGGGATTCTTGGCACCGGGGAGCTGTTTTTT | CASSVGILGTGELFF
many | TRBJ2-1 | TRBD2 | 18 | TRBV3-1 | TGTGCCAGCAGCCAACAGGGACTAGCGGGGGGCAGGTACAATGAGCAGTTCTTC | CASSQQGLAGGRYNEQFF
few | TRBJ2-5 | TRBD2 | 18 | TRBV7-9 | TGTGCCAGCAGCTTTCTCACCACTAGCGGGGGGGCCGGAGGGACCCAGTACTTC | CASSFLTTSGGAGGTQYF
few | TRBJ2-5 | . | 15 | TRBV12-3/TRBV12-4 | TGTGCCAGCAGCCGACCTCCCGGGCCCCAAGAGACCCAGTACTTC | CASSRPPGPQETQYF
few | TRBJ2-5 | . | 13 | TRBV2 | TGTGCCAGCACGGGAGAAAATCAAGAGACCCAGTACTTC | CASTGENQETQYF
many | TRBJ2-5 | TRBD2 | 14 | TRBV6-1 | TGTGCCAGCAGTTACGGGACTATCCAAGAGACCCAGTACTTC | CASSYGTIQETQYF
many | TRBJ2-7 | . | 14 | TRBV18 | TGTGCCAGCTCCCGGGACCTAATCTCCTACGAGCAGTACTTC | CASSRDLISYEQYF
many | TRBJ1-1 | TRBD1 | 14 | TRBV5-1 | TGCGCCAGCAGCGAGAGACAGGGGAACACTGAAGCTTTCTTT | CASSERQGNTEAFF
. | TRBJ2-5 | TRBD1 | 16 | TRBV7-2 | TGTGCCAGCAGCCCGGAGGAGACAGGGGCTTCAGAGACCCAGTACTTC | CASSPEETGASETQYF
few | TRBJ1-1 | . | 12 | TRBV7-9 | TGTGCCAGCAGGTCCTTAAAGGCTGAAGCTTTCTTT | CASRSLKAEAFF
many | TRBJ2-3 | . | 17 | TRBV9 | TGTGCCAGCAGCTTCCCCGGGGCAGGGGCGAGCACAGATACGCAGTATTTT | CASSFPGAGASTDTQYF
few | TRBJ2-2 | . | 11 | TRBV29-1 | TGCAGCGTTGATTTCGGGGGGGAGCTGTTTTTT | CSVDFGGELFF
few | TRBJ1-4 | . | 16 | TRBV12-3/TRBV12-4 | TGTGCCAGCAGTTCCCTTCGGGTCGAAAAAAATGAAAAACTGTTTTTT | CASSSLRVEKNEKLFF
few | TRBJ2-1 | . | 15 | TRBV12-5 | TGTGCTAGTGGTTTGGTCCCTTTGGGAAACAATGAGCAGTTCTTC | CASGLVPLGNNEQFF
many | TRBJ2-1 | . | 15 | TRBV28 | TGTGCCAGCAGTCCTCCGGGGCCCTCCTACAATGAGCAGTTCTTC | CASSPPGPSYNEQFF
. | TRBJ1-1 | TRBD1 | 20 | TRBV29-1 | TGCAGCGTTGATGAGGTGGATGATGGTTATAGCGGGACAGTAGGCACTGAAGCTTTCTTT | CSVDEVDDGYSGTVGTEAFF
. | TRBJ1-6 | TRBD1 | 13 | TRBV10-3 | TGTGCCAGCCACGGGACAGGCAATTCACCCCTCCACTTT | CASHGTGNSPLHF
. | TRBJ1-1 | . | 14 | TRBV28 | TGTGCCAGCAGTTTAGGCAGGGCTGGAACTGAAGCTTTCTTT | CASSLGRAGTEAFF
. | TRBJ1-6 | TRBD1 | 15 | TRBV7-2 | TGTGCCAGCGGCTTGGCCGGGACAGTGAATTCACCCCTCCACTTT | CASGLAGTVNSPLHF
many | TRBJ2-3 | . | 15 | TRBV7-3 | TGTGCCAGCAGCTCTATCTCCGAGGACACAGATACGCAGTATTTT | CASSSISEDTDTQYF
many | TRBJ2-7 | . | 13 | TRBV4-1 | TGCGCCAGCAGCCAAGCGGGGCCGGGGGAGCAGTACTTC | CASSQAGPGEQYF
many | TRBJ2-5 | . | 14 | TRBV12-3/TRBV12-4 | TGTGCCAGCAGTCCCCATCCCAACCAAGAGACCCAGTACTTC | CASSPHPNQETQYF
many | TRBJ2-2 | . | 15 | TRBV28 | TGTGCCAGCAGTTTATTCTGGGGGAACACCGGGGAGCTGTTTTTT | CASSLFWGNTGELFF